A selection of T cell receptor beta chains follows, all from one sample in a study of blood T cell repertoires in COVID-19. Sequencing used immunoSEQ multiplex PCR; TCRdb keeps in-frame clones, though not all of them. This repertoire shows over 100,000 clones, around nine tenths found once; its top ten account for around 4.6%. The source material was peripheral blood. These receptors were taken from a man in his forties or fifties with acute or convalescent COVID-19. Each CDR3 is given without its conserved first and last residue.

CDR3aa: ASTGDRVNTGELF
v_gene: TRBV2

CDR3aa: ASSLGGGDEQF
v_gene: TRBV5-6

CDR3aa: ASSEIAQGLNEQF
v_gene: TRBV2

CDR3aa: ASSQERGGADTQY
v_gene: TRBV4-3

CDR3aa: ASSHGQGFSGNTIY
v_gene: TRBV7-9

CDR3aa: ASSAAGSHNEQF
v_gene: TRBV10-2

CDR3aa: ASSLTSDRSTGELF
v_gene: TRBV7-2

CDR3aa: ASSQTSGGKGEQF
v_gene: TRBV11-3

CDR3aa: ASSYGDSRLSY
v_gene: TRBV6-6

CDR3aa: ASSPPWTASSYNSPLH
v_gene: TRBV5-6

CDR3aa: ASTADRFGF
v_gene: TRBV2

CDR3aa: ASRVIGSGGELF
v_gene: TRBV2

CDR3aa: ASSVDPGLSSGNTIY
v_gene: TRBV9

CDR3aa: ASSQGYRTAQGNTIY
v_gene: TRBV4-3

CDR3aa: ASTRQRTGSAFNEQF
v_gene: TRBV2

CDR3aa: ASSKIGYRRMDTEAF
v_gene: TRBV21-1

CDR3aa: ASSYGQGAGQETQY
v_gene: TRBV6-2/TRBV6-3

CDR3aa: ASSSWTGGLIDGELF
v_gene: TRBV5-8

CDR3aa: ASSYKTGGRGNEQF
v_gene: TRBV6-2/TRBV6-3

CDR3aa: ASSPAGDNFGETQY
v_gene: TRBV5-1

CDR3aa: ASNARRAGGAKTQPQH
v_gene: TRBV19

CDR3aa: ASSWDRGTEAF
v_gene: TRBV5-1

CDR3aa: ASSFGTSGTDTQY
v_gene: TRBV5-1

CDR3aa: ASSPETGELF
v_gene: TRBV2

CDR3aa: ASSRGGSGAPDTQY
v_gene: TRBV9

CDR3aa: ASSLDRYNEQF
v_gene: TRBV5-1

CDR3aa: ASGGGRGSTDTQY
v_gene: TRBV5-1

CDR3aa: ASSAGNPSGNTIY
v_gene: TRBV18

CDR3aa: ASSVGLAGSGQETQY
v_gene: TRBV9

CDR3aa: AWRGSRGTQY
v_gene: TRBV30

CDR3aa: ASSDPVASETQY
v_gene: TRBV7-9

CDR3aa: ASSRRQGAGGELF
v_gene: TRBV6-5

CDR3aa: ASSLGRPPNSPLH
v_gene: TRBV7-8

CDR3aa: ASSQSHPAYEQY
v_gene: TRBV4-1

CDR3aa: AWRTGMNEKLF
v_gene: TRBV30

CDR3aa: ASSQDQGMREKLF
v_gene: TRBV14

CDR3aa: ASSSRTGNQPQH
v_gene: TRBV11-3